A selection of T cell receptor beta chains follows, all from one sample in a study of T cell repertoires in cytomegalovirus infection. TCRdb used MiXCR to reprocess the reads, holding one entry per CDR3 protein. The sample contains 100,000 to 150,000 distinct CDR3 sequences, less than 9.5% of which appear only once. Material for sequencing was PBMCs. The receptors derive from a human donor in good health (CMV status not recorded). Some clones in this sample may be carry-over from other donors' samples. Both conserved end residues are trimmed from each CDR3. The order of the fields is J gene, V gene, CDR3 protein.

j_gene: TRBJ1-1
v_gene: TRBV12-3/TRBV12-4
CDR3aa: ASSFASIEAF

j_gene: TRBJ1-5
v_gene: TRBV28
CDR3aa: ASSLIPWGTGNQPQH

j_gene: TRBJ1-3
v_gene: TRBV7-2
CDR3aa: ASSLVARLVPSGNTIY

j_gene: TRBJ2-1
v_gene: TRBV5-4
CDR3aa: ASSLGPGASGVVEQF

j_gene: TRBJ2-7
v_gene: TRBV2
CDR3aa: ASSETGTRYEQY

j_gene: TRBJ2-7
v_gene: TRBV20-1
CDR3aa: SARDYRGDSYEQY

j_gene: TRBJ2-1
v_gene: TRBV19
CDR3aa: ASSTGLWANEQF

j_gene: TRBJ2-5
v_gene: TRBV10-3
CDR3aa: AISESGYGGQETQY

j_gene: TRBJ1-1
v_gene: TRBV7-2
CDR3aa: ASSPHGTGMNTEAF

j_gene: TRBJ2-1
v_gene: TRBV4-2
CDR3aa: ASSQAAPRGGDEQF

j_gene: TRBJ1-6
v_gene: TRBV7-2
CDR3aa: ASSPRHPRTVLNSPLH

j_gene: TRBJ1-1
v_gene: TRBV10-3
CDR3aa: AISSNRGLENTEAF

j_gene: TRBJ2-3
v_gene: TRBV28
CDR3aa: ASSLAAGATDTQY

j_gene: TRBJ1-4
v_gene: TRBV20-1
CDR3aa: SVQPEKLF

j_gene: TRBJ1-6
v_gene: TRBV15
CDR3aa: ATSSIGQSSYNSPLH

j_gene: TRBJ2-4
v_gene: TRBV20-1
CDR3aa: SAVDAPWGNIQY

j_gene: TRBJ2-2
v_gene: TRBV29-1
CDR3aa: SAEGTSNTGELF

j_gene: TRBJ1-2
v_gene: TRBV7-2
CDR3aa: ASSPTGDYGYT

j_gene: TRBJ1-4
v_gene: TRBV2
CDR3aa: ASSVREKLF

j_gene: TRBJ2-5
v_gene: TRBV15
CDR3aa: ATKGLAGTETQY

j_gene: TRBJ1-5
v_gene: TRBV28
CDR3aa: ASSLRGRFQPQH

j_gene: TRBJ2-7
v_gene: TRBV20-1
CDR3aa: SARGQGANEQY

j_gene: TRBJ2-1
v_gene: TRBV20-1
CDR3aa: SARTGQIHNEQF

j_gene: TRBJ2-2
v_gene: TRBV5-1
CDR3aa: ASSLGTGPGTGELF

j_gene: TRBJ2-7
v_gene: TRBV11-2
CDR3aa: ASSPRTSGGYYEQY

j_gene: TRBJ1-1
v_gene: TRBV7-3
CDR3aa: ASSSASPGKNTEAF

j_gene: TRBJ2-1
v_gene: TRBV20-1
CDR3aa: SADRLTSNEQF

j_gene: TRBJ2-1
v_gene: TRBV29-1
CDR3aa: SATPRLAPSYNEQF

j_gene: TRBJ2-2
v_gene: TRBV29-1
CDR3aa: SVDGSNTGELF

j_gene: TRBJ2-3
v_gene: TRBV7-2
CDR3aa: ASSPTGADTQY

j_gene: TRBJ1-1
v_gene: TRBV4-1
CDR3aa: ASSQSDLNTEAF

j_gene: TRBJ2-3
v_gene: TRBV12-3/TRBV12-4
CDR3aa: ASSLRQGSPDTQY

j_gene: TRBJ2-6
v_gene: TRBV14
CDR3aa: ASSLRRHLQNGANVLT

j_gene: TRBJ2-7
v_gene: TRBV20-1
CDR3aa: SANSPRQGSYEQY

j_gene: TRBJ2-1
v_gene: TRBV6-6
CDR3aa: ASSYSTTYNEQF

j_gene: TRBJ1-3
v_gene: TRBV2
CDR3aa: ASSGGVGNTIY

j_gene: TRBJ1-2
v_gene: TRBV6-1
CDR3aa: ASSEGQATNYGYT

j_gene: TRBJ2-3
v_gene: TRBV29-1
CDR3aa: SVAAGSTDTQY

j_gene: TRBJ2-3
v_gene: TRBV2
CDR3aa: ASSMGLAGTTDTQY

j_gene: TRBJ1-1
v_gene: TRBV12-3/TRBV12-4
CDR3aa: ASSFSGDWGEAF

j_gene: TRBJ1-1
v_gene: TRBV27
CDR3aa: ASSLIGGYSLNTEAF

j_gene: TRBJ2-3
v_gene: TRBV4-1
CDR3aa: ASSQAVRGTSGGPDTQY

j_gene: TRBJ2-2
v_gene: TRBV2
CDR3aa: ASRISGDTGELF

j_gene: TRBJ1-5
v_gene: TRBV27
CDR3aa: ASSLSPSEIAGNQPQH

j_gene: TRBJ1-5
v_gene: TRBV7-2
CDR3aa: ASSSYRGSNNQPQH

j_gene: TRBJ1-1
v_gene: TRBV2
CDR3aa: ASKPAGGNTEAF

j_gene: TRBJ1-1
v_gene: TRBV28
CDR3aa: ASSFGQGWTEAF

j_gene: TRBJ2-7
v_gene: TRBV28
CDR3aa: ASSASYEQY

j_gene: TRBJ2-1
v_gene: TRBV5-4
CDR3aa: ASYGPEAYNEQF

j_gene: TRBJ2-3
v_gene: TRBV4-1
CDR3aa: ASSQVAGTPLTQY

j_gene: TRBJ2-1
v_gene: TRBV6-2/TRBV6-3
CDR3aa: ASTPLRQVPNAQF

j_gene: TRBJ1-1
v_gene: TRBV12-3/TRBV12-4
CDR3aa: ASSLRTGGPNTEAF

j_gene: TRBJ2-7
v_gene: TRBV20-1
CDR3aa: SAVKPGQVIPYEQY